This record looks at one T cell receptor (beta chain) sequence and its context. Its antigen specificity is not known. The sample holds no much larger clone one base away, and base qualities are not on file. This sample is part of a study of control samples from healthy donors and cancer patients (dated by TCRdb to the early 2020s). Libraries were made using the immunoSEQ multiplex PCR assay. The table was pulled from immuneACCESS by TCRdb, which kept in-frame rearrangements only. Such tables lose some clones; where checked, under half of the loss comes from unresolved V genes, and the rest has no known cause. This sample has about 54,000 clones in its table, and approximately 95% of those were observed once. Jointly, the top ten make up around 2% of the sample. The CDR3 runs 16 residues from the cysteine to the phenylalanine. This entry keeps only the CDR3 DNA: 48 bases, framed from base 1. V is pared back by 5 bases and J by 3 bases, with 15 bases lying between the germline termini. CDR1 and CDR2, per the germline V gene, are SGHRS and YFSETQ.

Sequencing was carried out using blood. The rearranged segments are TRBV5-1 and TRBJ2-6; TRBD1 is possibly the D segment (6 matching bases). The origin of this receptor is a woman in her twenties or thirties in good health. The CDR3 amino acid sequence is: CASRFGGSDGANVLTF. In nucleotide form, the sequence is TGCGCCAGCAGATTTGGGGGCTCGGATGGGGCCAACGTCCTGACTTTC.